This TCR beta chain was sequenced for a study of blood T cell repertoires in COVID-19. The overall study: Italy, Spain and the United States were the sources of the convalescent and acute COVID-19 samples. Nucleic acid was either cDNA or gDNA, and it came from T cells, B-cell-depleted T cells, or PBMCs.

In the original processing: Counts of nucleated cells, estimated from reference gene primer amplification, were obtained. Method: immunoSEQ multiplex PCR; TCRdb's copy keeps in-frame clones and lacks some. The V and J calls and clone size are taken from that table; D and trimming were inferred from the DNA. In the table there are roughly 200,000 clones, around 89% of which are singletons. Germline CDR1 SQVTM, CDR2 ANQGSEA. This CDR3 is 12 amino acids long. Trimming removed 5 bases from V and 4 bases from J; junction bases left unmatched: 4. V and J are TRBV29-1 and TRBJ2-7; 8 bases fit TRBD2. The material sequenced was peripheral blood. This clonotype was sampled from a middle-aged man with active or convalescent COVID-19. In nucleotides, the CDR3 is TGCAGCGTTATCAGCGGGAGTTACGAGCAGTACTTC. This codes for CSVISGSYEQYF.